A selection of T cell receptor beta chains follows, all from one sample in a study of shared clonotypes between healthy human individuals. This table comes from immunoSEQ multiplex PCR, and its TCRdb copy is limited to in-frame clones, with some not included. The sample contains hundreds of thousands of clones, roughly 72% of which appear only once. Sequenced: memory CD4+ T cells sorted from blood. The receptors here all came from a woman in her 30s in good health. The CDR3 runs from the conserved cysteine through the conserved F or W. The D gene is left open where the match is weak. Clone size is shown for a subset of rows, as once, few, many or a class of expanded clone.

.	TRBV28	TRBJ1-1	.	CASRSGTKNTEAFF	TGTGCCAGCAGGTCCGGGACAAAGAACACTGAAGCTTTCTTT
.	TRBV13	TRBJ1-5	.	CASSFGSNQPQHF	TGTGCCAGCAGCTTTGGGAGCAATCAGCCCCAGCATTTT
.	TRBV30	TRBJ1-2	.	CAWPNSFYGYTF	TGTGCCTGGCCTAACAGTTTCTATGGCTACACCTTC
.	TRBV11-3	TRBJ1-1	.	CASSLDGKGNTEAFF	TGTGCCAGCAGCTTAGATGGTAAGGGGAACACTGAAGCTTTCTTT
few	TRBV11-2	TRBJ1-2	.	CASSLRTVNYGYTF	TGTGCCAGCAGCTTAAGGACGGTCAACTATGGCTACACCTTC
few	TRBV5-1	TRBJ2-3	.	CASSFPLTDTQYF	TGCGCCAGCAGCTTCCCGTTAACAGATACGCAGTATTTT
.	TRBV19	TRBJ2-3	TRBD2	CASRTGGLSTDTQYF	TGTGCCAGTAGAACGGGAGGGCTGAGTACAGATACGCAGTATTTT
.	TRBV7-8	TRBJ1-1	TRBD1	CASSTRDRGNEAFF	TGTGCCAGCAGCACCCGGGACAGGGGTAATGAAGCTTTCTTT
.	TRBV5-1	TRBJ1-1	.	CASSFELGITEAFF	TGCGCCAGCAGCTTCGAGTTGGGGATTACTGAAGCTTTCTTT
few	TRBV10-1	TRBJ1-1	.	CASSLGAETEAFF	TGCGCCAGCAGTTTGGGGGCAGAGACTGAAGCTTTCTTT
.	TRBV13	TRBJ2-1	TRBD2	CASSPAGSGRVTEQFF	TGTGCCAGCAGCCCGGCCGGGAGCGGGAGGGTGACTGAGCAGTTCTTC
.	TRBV7-8	TRBJ2-7	.	CASSLPQDDGGTYEQYF	TGTGCCAGCAGCTTACCCCAGGACGACGGGGGAACCTACGAGCAGTACTTC
.	TRBV2	TRBJ2-7	.	CASRDRGYEQYF	TGTGCCAGCAGGGACAGAGGCTACGAGCAGTACTTC
.	TRBV7-2	TRBJ1-2	.	CASSLYSGNGYTF	TGTGCCAGCAGCTTATACTCCGGGAATGGCTACACCTTC
once	TRBV7-2	TRBJ1-6	.	CASSFIRSPLHF	TGTGCCAGCAGCTTTATCAGGTCACCCCTCCACTTT
.	TRBV5-1	TRBJ1-1	.	CASSLSGTNTEAFF	TGCGCCAGCAGCTTATCAGGGACGAACACTGAAGCTTTCTTT
.	TRBV6-5	TRBJ2-3	.	CASSPQVGDKDTQYF	TGTGCCAGCAGTCCCCAAGTCGGAGACAAGGATACGCAGTATTTT
.	TRBV6-1	TRBJ1-5	TRBD1	CASTRDSSNQPQHF	TGTGCCAGCACTAGGGACAGTTCCAATCAGCCCCAGCATTTT
.	TRBV13	TRBJ1-4	.	CATSKGNEKLFF	TGTGCCACCTCGAAAGGGAATGAAAAACTGTTTTTT
.	TRBV5-8	TRBJ1-1	TRBD1	CASSWDRRTEAFF	TGTGCCAGCAGCTGGGACAGGCGAACTGAAGCTTTCTTT
.	TRBV5-1	TRBJ2-2	.	CASSIGQTTGELFF	TGCGCCAGCAGCATAGGACAGACCACCGGGGAGCTGTTTTTT
.	TRBV6-1	TRBJ1-3	.	CASTGTLTSGNTIYF	TGTGCCAGCACCGGGACTCTCACCTCTGGAAACACCATATATTTT
.	TRBV28	TRBJ2-7	TRBD2	CASSLFLTSGPSSYEQYF	TGTGCCAGCAGTTTATTTCTGACTAGCGGGCCTAGCTCCTACGAGCAGTACTTC
.	TRBV27	TRBJ1-1	.	CASSLVPNTEAFF	TGTGCCAGCAGTTTAGTACCGAACACTGAAGCTTTCTTT
.	TRBV28	TRBJ1-5	TRBD1	CASSTDRGPRGNQPQHF	TGTGCCAGCAGTACGGACAGGGGGCCGCGGGGCAATCAGCCCCAGCATTTT
few	TRBV27	TRBJ1-3	TRBD1	CASSTSGTGGNTIYF	TGTGCCAGCAGTACGTCCGGGACAGGTGGAAACACCATATATTTT
.	TRBV19	TRBJ2-2	.	CASSTRGTGELFF	TGTGCCAGTAGTACGCGTGGAACCGGGGAGCTGTTTTTT
.	TRBV7-2	TRBJ2-7	TRBD1	CASSLTQGAFEQYF	TGTGCCAGCAGCCTAACCCAGGGGGCATTCGAGCAGTACTTC
.	TRBV20-1	TRBJ2-5	.	CSARGQGTQYF	TGCAGTGCTAGAGGCCAAGGGACCCAGTACTTC
once	TRBV28	TRBJ1-3	TRBD1	CASSLGGQYGNTIYF	TGTGCCAGCAGTCTTGGGGGACAGTATGGAAACACCATATATTTT
.	TRBV28	TRBJ2-1	.	CASPRSGDTGANEQFF	TGTGCCAGCCCCCGGTCCGGGGACACCGGGGCCAATGAGCAGTTCTTC
.	TRBV5-4	TRBJ1-2	TRBD1	CASSRVQGDYGYTF	TGTGCCAGCAGCCGTGTACAGGGGGACTATGGCTACACCTTC
.	TRBV19	TRBJ2-3	.	CASRKDLLRADTQYF	TGTGCCAGTCGGAAGGACCTCCTCAGGGCAGATACGCAGTATTTT
.	TRBV4-1	TRBJ2-4	TRBD2	CASSQEGASGRLGKNIQYF	TGCGCCAGCAGCCAAGAGGGGGCTAGCGGGAGATTGGGCAAAAACATTCAGTACTTC
once	TRBV6-6	TRBJ1-1	.	CASSPEVGSTEAFF	TGTGCCAGCAGTCCCGAGGTGGGATCCACTGAAGCTTTCTTT
many	TRBV30	TRBJ1-6	.	CAWDRLNSPLHF	TGTGCCTGGGACAGACTTAATTCACCCCTCCACTTT
.	TRBV11-2	TRBJ2-7	.	CASSSLGRGSYEQYF	TGTGCCAGCAGCTCCTTGGGCAGGGGATCCTACGAGCAGTACTTC
.	TRBV19	TRBJ1-5	.	CASSTTGLSNQPQHF	TGTGCCAGTAGTACAACAGGGTTGAGCAATCAGCCCCAGCATTTT
once	TRBV7-3	TRBJ1-1	.	CASSLTGATEAFF	TGTGCCAGCAGCTTAACGGGAGCCACTGAAGCTTTCTTT
.	TRBV27	TRBJ2-7	TRBD2	CASSLLGTSREQYF	TGTGCCAGCAGTTTATTAGGGACTAGCCGCGAGCAGTACTTC
.	TRBV2	TRBJ2-7	.	CASSLQLVPSYEQYF	TGTGCCAGCAGTCTGCAACTAGTGCCCTCCTACGAGCAGTACTTC
.	TRBV29-1	TRBJ1-1	.	CSVGRGRDEAFF	TGCAGCGTTGGGAGGGGCCGTGATGAAGCTTTCTTT
.	TRBV4-1	TRBJ1-5	.	CASSQDVGHSYSNQPQHF	TGCGCCAGCAGCCAAGATGTGGGGCACAGCTATAGCAATCAGCCCCAGCATTTT
.	TRBV28	TRBJ2-1	TRBD2	CASSLTSSGSVYNEQFF	TGTGCCAGCAGCCTCACATCTAGCGGGAGTGTCTACAATGAGCAGTTCTTC
.	TRBV19	TRBJ2-5	.	CASRRAPREETQYF	TGTGCCAGTAGAAGGGCCCCCCGGGAAGAGACCCAGTACTTC
.	TRBV6-1	TRBJ2-7	.	CASSEGGTLYEQYF	TGTGCCAGCAGTGAAGGGGGGACACTCTACGAGCAGTACTTC
.	TRBV9	TRBJ2-1	.	CASSRRQASRDNEQFF	TGTGCCAGCAGCCGCCGACAGGCGAGTAGGGACAATGAGCAGTTCTTC